The clone carrying this TCR beta chain came up many times. This record comes from a study of early T cells in non-severe SARS-CoV-2 infection. TCRdb processed the 5' RACE reads anew with MiXCR; each CDR3 protein has one entry. The sample holds about 50,000 distinct CDR3 sequences; about 10% are singletons and the top ten take about 15%. The source is an adult who was a healthcare worker with PCR-confirmed SARS-CoV-2 infection or an uninfected control (not recorded which). The sample consisted of whole blood.

In DNA form, the CDR3 reads TGTGCCAGCAGCCAGGGTCTGGGGAACTATGGCTACACCTTC. This codes for CASSQGLGNYGYTF. This sequence joins TRBV4-2 and TRBJ1-2; D remains ambiguous. Trimming cost V 3 bases and J 2 bases, with 10 bases left between them. Germline CDR1 and CDR2: LGHNA and YNFKEQ. CDR3 length: 14 residues.